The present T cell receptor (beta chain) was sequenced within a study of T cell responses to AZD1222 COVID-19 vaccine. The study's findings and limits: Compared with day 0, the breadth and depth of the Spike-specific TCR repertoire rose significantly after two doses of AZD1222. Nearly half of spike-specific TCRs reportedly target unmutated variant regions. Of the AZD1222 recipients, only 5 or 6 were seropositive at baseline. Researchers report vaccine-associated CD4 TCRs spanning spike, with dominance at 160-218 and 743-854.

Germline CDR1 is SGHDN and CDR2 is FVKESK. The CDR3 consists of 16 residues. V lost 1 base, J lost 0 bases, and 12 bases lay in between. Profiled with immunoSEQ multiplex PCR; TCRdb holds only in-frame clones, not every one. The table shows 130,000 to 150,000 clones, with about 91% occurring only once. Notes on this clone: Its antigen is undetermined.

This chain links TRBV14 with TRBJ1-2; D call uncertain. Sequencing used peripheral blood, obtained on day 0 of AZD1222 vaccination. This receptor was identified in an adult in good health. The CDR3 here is CASSQVGNPANYGYTF. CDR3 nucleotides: TGTGCCAGCAGCCAAGTGGGAAACCCAGCTAACTATGGCTACACCTTC. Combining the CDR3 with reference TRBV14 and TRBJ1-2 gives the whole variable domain EAGVTQFPSHSVIEKGQTVTLRCDPISGHDNLYWYRRVMGKEIKFLLHFVKESKQDESGMPNNRFLAERTGGTYSTLKVQPAELEDSGVYFCASSQVGNPANYGYTFGSGTRLTVV.